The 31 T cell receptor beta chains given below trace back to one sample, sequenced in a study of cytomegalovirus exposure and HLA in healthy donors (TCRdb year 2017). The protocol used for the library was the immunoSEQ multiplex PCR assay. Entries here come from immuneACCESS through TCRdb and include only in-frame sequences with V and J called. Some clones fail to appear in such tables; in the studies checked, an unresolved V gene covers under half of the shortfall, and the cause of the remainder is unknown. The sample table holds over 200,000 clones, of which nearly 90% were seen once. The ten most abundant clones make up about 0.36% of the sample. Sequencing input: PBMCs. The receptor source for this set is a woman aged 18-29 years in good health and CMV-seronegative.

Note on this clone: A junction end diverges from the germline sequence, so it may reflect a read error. The CDR3 loop is CAWREITKVKEPQHF. The CDR3 DNA sequence: TGTGCCTGGAGGGAAATTACTAAGGTCAAAGAGCCGCAGCATTTT. The rearrangement uses TRBV30 and TRBJ1-5; D is undetermined. Germline V gives CDR1 GTSNPN, CDR2 SVGIG (reference sequence). CDR3 size: 15 residues.

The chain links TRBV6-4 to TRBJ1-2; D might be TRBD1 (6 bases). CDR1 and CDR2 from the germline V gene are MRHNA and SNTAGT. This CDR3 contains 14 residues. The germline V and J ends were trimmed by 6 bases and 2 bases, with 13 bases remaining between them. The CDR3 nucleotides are TGTGCCAGCAGCCCAGGGACATCGAACTATGGCTACACCTTC. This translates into CASSPGTSNYGYTF.

CDR3 region: CASSYSISGPYGYTF. The CDR3 nucleotides are TGTGCCAGCAGTTACTCGATCTCAGGGCCCTATGGCTACACCTTC. This chain links TRBV6-6 with TRBJ1-2; perhaps TRBD1 as D (5 bases). The germline V gene encodes CDR1 MNHNY and CDR2 SVGAGI (reference sequence). Trimming took 0 bases from V and 4 from J, leaving 12 bases between them. The CDR3 totals 15 residues.

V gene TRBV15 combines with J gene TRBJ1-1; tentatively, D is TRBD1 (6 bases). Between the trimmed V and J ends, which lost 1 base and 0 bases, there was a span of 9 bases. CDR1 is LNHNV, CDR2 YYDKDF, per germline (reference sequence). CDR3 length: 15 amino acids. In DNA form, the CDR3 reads TGTGCCACCAGCAGAGGGGGACAACTGAACACTGAAGCTTTCTTT. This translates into CATSRGGQLNTEAFF.

CDR3 amino acids: CASSLVQGYNEQFF. CDR3 in DNA: TGTGCCAGCAGTTTAGTTCAGGGCTACAATGAGCAGTTCTTC. This chain joins TRBV28 and TRBJ2-1, with D tentatively TRBD1 (5 bases). Trimming took 2 bases from V and 3 from J, leaving 8 bases between them. CDR1 is MDHEN, CDR2 SYDVKM, per germline. The CDR3 spans 14 residues.

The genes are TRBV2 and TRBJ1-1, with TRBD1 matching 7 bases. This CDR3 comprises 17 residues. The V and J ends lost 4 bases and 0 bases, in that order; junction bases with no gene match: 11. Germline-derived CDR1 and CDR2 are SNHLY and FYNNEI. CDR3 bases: TGTGCCAGCAGTGGACCTGGCAAGGGACAGCTGAACACTGAAGCTTTCTTT. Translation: CASSGPGKGQLNTEAFF.

DNA for the CDR3: TGTGCCAGCTCACCACCGGTCCTTCCCCAGAACACCATATATTTT. Protein sequence: CASSPPVLPQNTIYF. V usage is TRBV18 and J usage is TRBJ1-3; D is uncertain. CDR1 is KGHSH and CDR2 is LQKENI in the germline V gene. Trimming cost V 0 bases and J 7 bases, with 13 bases left between them. The CDR3 sequence is 15 residues long.

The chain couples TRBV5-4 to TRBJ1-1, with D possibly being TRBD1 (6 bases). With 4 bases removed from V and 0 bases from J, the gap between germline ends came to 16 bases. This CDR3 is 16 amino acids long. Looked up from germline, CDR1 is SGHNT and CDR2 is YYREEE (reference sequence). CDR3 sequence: CASSRPLDSVNTEAFF. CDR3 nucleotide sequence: TGTGCCAGCAGCCGTCCCCTGGACAGCGTGAACACTGAAGCTTTCTTT.

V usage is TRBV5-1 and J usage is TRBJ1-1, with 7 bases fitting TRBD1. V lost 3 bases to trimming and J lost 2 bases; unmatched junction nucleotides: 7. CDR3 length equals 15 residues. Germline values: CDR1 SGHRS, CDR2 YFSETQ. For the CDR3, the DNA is TGCGCCAGCAGCTCGGGGGGGACAGACAACACTGAAGCTTTCTTT. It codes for CASSSGGTDNTEAFF.

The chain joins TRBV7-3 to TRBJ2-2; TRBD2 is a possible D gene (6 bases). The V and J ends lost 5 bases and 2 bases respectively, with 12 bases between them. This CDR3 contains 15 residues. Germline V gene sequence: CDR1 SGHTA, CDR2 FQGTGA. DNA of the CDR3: TGTGCCAGCAGCAAAGACGGGACTAACACCGGGGAGCTGTTTTTT. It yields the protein CASSKDGTNTGELFF.

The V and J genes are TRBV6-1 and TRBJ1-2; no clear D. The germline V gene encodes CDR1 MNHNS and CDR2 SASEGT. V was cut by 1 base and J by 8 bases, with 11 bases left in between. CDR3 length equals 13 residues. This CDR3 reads CASSEVTEVGYTF. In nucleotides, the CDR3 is TGTGCCAGCAGTGAAGTTACGGAGGTCGGCTACACCTTC.

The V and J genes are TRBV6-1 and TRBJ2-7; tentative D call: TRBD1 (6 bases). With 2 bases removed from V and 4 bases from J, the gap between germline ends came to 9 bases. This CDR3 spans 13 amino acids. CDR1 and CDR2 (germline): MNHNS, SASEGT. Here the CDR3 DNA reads TGTGCCAGCAGTGAACGTCAGGGGTACGAGCAGTACGTC. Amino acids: CASSERQGYEQYV.

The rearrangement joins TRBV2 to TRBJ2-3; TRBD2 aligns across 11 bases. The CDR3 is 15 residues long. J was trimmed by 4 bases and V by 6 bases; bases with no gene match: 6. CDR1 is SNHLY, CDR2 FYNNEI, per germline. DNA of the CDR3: TGTGCCAGCAGCGCCGCTAGCGGGGGGCCAGATACGCAGTATTTT. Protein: CASSAASGGPDTQYF.

The CDR3, as DNA: TGCGCCAGCAGCCAAGTGGGGAGCTACGAGCAGTACTTC. The encoded protein is CASSQVGSYEQYF. This sequence joins TRBV4-1 and TRBJ2-7, with D perhaps matching TRBD2 (5 bases). V was cut by 1 base and J by 3 bases, with 7 bases left in between. CDR3 size: 13 residues. Looked up from germline, CDR1 is MGHRA and CDR2 is YSYEKL.

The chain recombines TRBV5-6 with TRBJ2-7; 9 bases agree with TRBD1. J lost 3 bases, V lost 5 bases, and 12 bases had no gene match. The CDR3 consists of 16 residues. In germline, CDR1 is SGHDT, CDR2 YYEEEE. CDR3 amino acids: CASSQLTGTGNYEQYF. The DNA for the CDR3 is TGTGCCAGCAGTCAACTAACCGGGACAGGGAACTACGAGCAGTACTTC.

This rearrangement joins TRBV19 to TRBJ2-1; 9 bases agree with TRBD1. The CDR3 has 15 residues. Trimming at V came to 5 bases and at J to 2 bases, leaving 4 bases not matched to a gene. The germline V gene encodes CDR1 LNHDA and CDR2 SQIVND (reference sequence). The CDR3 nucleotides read TGTGCCAGTAGTCTCTGGGACAGGGCCTACAATGAGCAGTTCTTC. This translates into CASSLWDRAYNEQFF.

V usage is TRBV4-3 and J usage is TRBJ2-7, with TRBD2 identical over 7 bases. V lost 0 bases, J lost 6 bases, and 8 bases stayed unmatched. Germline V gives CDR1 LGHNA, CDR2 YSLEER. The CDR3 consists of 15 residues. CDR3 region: CASSQDPGGPGEQYF. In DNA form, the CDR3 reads TGCGCCAGCAGCCAAGATCCGGGGGGACCGGGCGAGCAGTACTTC.

The CDR3 is CASSRAGATNEKLFF. The DNA of the CDR3 is TGTGCCAGCAGTCGAGCGGGGGCAACTAATGAAAAACTGTTTTTT. The chain has TRBV9 and TRBJ1-4, with a tentative D call TRBD1 (5 bases). This CDR3 spans 15 amino acids. Trimming stripped 5 bases from V and 0 bases from J, with 11 bases between. Germline CDR1 SGDLS, CDR2 YYNGEE.

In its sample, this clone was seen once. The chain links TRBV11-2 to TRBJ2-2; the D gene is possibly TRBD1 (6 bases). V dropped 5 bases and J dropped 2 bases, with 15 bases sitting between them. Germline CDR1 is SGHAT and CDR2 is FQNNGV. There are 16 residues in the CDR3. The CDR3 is CASSRIGQPNTGELFF. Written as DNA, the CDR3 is TGTGCCAGCAGCAGAATAGGACAGCCTAACACCGGGGAGCTGTTTTTT.

CDR3 region: CASIWAHAPEGKLFF. The CDR3 DNA follows: TGTGCCAGCATTTGGGCTCACGCGCCCGAGGGAAAACTGTTTTTT. This chain uses TRBV2 with TRBJ1-4, with D unresolved. Germline V CDR1 and CDR2: SNHLY, FYNNEI. The CDR3 length is 15 residues. Deletions cut 7 bases from V and 10 bases from J, with 22 bases between.

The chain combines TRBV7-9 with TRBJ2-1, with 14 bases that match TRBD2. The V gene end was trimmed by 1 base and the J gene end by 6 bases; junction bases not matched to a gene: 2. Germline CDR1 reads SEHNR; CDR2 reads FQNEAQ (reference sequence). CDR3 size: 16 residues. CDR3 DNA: TGTGCCAGCAGCTTAGGACTAGCGGGGGGGATCAATGAGCAGTTCTTC. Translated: CASSLGLAGGINEQFF.

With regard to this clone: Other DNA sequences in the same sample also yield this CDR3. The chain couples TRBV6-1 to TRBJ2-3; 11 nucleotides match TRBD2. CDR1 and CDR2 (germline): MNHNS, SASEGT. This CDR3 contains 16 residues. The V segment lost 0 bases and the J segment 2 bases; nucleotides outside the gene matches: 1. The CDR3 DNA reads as TGTGCCAGCAGTGAAGCTAGCGGGGGGGCCACAGATACGCAGTATTTT. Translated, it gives CASSEASGGATDTQYF.

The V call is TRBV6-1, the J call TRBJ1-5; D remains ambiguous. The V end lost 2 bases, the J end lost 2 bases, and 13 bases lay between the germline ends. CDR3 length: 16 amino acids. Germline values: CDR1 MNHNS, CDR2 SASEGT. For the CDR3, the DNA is TGTGCCAGCAGTGAAAATGGAGGGTTTGGCAATCAGCCCCAGCATTTT. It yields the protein CASSENGGFGNQPQHF.

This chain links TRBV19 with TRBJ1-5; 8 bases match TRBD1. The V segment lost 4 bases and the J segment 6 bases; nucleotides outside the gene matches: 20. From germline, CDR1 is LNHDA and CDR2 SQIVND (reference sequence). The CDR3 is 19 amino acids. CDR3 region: CASSTTGQGRLFSRQPQHF. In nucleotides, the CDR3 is TGTGCCAGTAGTACGACTGGACAGGGTCGCTTGTTCTCACGTCAGCCCCAGCATTTT. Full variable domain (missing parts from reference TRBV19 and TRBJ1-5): DGGITQSPKYLFRKEGQNVTLSCEQNLNHDAMYWYRQDPGQGLRLIYYSQIVNDFQKGDIAEGYSVSREKKESFPLTVTSAQKNPTAFYLCASSTTGQGRLFSRQPQHFGDGTRLSIL.

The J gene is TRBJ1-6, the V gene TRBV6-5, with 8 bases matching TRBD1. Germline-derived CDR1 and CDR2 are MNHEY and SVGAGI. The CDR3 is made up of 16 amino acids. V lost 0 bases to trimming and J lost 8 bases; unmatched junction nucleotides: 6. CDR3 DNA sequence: TGTGCCAGCAGTTACTCGGAAGGGACAGGTTATTCACCCCTCCACTTT. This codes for CASSYSEGTGYSPLHF.

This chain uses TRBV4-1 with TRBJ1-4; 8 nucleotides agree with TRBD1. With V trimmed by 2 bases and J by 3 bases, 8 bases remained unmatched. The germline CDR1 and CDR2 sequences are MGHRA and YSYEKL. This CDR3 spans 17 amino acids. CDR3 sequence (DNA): TGCGCCAGCAGCCAAAACGCGGACAGGGATGCTAATGAAAAACTGTTTTTT. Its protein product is CASSQNADRDANEKLFF.

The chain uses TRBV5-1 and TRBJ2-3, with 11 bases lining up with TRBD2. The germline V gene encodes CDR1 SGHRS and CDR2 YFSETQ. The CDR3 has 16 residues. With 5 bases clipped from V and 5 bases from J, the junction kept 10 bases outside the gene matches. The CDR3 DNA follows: TGCGCCAGCAGTTTAGCGGGGGGGCCAACCCTAGATACGCAGTATTTT. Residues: CASSLAGGPTLDTQYF.

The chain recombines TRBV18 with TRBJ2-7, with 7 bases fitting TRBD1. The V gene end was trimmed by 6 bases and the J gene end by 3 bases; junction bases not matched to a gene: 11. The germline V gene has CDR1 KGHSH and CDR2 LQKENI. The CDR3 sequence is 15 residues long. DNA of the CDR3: TGTGCCAGCTCCCTCCCGGGACAGACTTTCTACGAGCAGTACTTC. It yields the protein CASSLPGQTFYEQYF.

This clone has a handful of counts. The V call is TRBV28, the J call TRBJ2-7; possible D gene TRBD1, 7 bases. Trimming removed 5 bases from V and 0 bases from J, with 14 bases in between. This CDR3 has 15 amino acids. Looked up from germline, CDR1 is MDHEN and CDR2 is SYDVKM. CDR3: CASSAGQRSSYEQYV. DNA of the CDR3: TGTGCCAGCAGTGCGGGACAGAGAAGCTCCTACGAGCAGTACGTC.

The CDR3 nucleotides read TGTGCCAGCAGCGCTAGCTCCTACGAGCAGTACGTC. Residues: CASSASSYEQYV. The genes are TRBV6-6 and TRBJ2-7; D ambiguous. V lost 6 bases and J lost 0, with 6 bases in between. The CDR3 loop spans 12 amino acids. The germline CDR1 and CDR2 sequences are MNHNY and SVGAGI (reference sequence).

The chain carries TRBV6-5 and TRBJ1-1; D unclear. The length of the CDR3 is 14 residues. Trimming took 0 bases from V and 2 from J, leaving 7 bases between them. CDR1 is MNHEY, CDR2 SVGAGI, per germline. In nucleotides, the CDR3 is TGTGCCAGCAGTTACTCTCCAGGAAACACTGAAGCTTTCTTT. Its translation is CASSYSPGNTEAFF.